This record concerns one T cell receptor (beta chain) sequence. This specimen belongs to a study of beta chain features in type 1 diabetes. The whole isolated RNA underwent reverse transcription, so sequencing captured expressed TCRB transcripts. Sequencing was performed with immunoSEQ multiplex PCR; in TCRdb, only in-frame clones are kept and a portion is missing. Of about 130,000 clones listed, about a tenth are singletons. Germline values: CDR1 MNHEY, CDR2 SMNVEV (reference sequence). Trimming pared 7 bases from V and 5 bases from J, leaving 16 bases between. The CDR3 is 14 residues long. J is TRBJ2-3 and V is TRBV27; D might be TRBD2 (5 bases). Sequenced material: central memory CD4+ T cells from blood. This TCR was sampled from a man between 18 and 35 years old in good health. The CDR3 nucleotides are TGTGCCAGCAAGGAGGTGGGGTACCAAGATACGCAGTATTTT. Its translation: CASKEVGYQDTQYF.